This T cell receptor (beta chain) was recorded in a study of PD-L1 blockade in urothelial cancer. Patient sample counts ranged from 1 to 8, pretreatment and on-treatment. Trimming removed 6 bases from V and 0 bases from J, with 20 bases in between. This CDR3 has 17 amino acids. Per the germline V gene, CDR1 is WNHNN and CDR2 is SYGVQD (reference sequence). Here immunoSEQ multiplex PCR was the method, and the copy in TCRdb shows in-frame clones only, minus some. This table holds about 71,000 clones, less than 90% found once. This clonotype was obtained from a man aged 60 to 69 with urothelial cancer. The J gene is TRBJ2-5, the V gene TRBV10-1, with D maybe TRBD2 (6 bases). Sequences were derived from PBMCs, sampled around atezolizumab (anti-PD-L1) treatment. The chain's CDR3 is CASSQDSHRGYQETQYF. CDR3 coding DNA: TGCGCCAGCAGCCAAGACTCCCACCGGGGGTACCAAGAGACCCAGTACTTC.